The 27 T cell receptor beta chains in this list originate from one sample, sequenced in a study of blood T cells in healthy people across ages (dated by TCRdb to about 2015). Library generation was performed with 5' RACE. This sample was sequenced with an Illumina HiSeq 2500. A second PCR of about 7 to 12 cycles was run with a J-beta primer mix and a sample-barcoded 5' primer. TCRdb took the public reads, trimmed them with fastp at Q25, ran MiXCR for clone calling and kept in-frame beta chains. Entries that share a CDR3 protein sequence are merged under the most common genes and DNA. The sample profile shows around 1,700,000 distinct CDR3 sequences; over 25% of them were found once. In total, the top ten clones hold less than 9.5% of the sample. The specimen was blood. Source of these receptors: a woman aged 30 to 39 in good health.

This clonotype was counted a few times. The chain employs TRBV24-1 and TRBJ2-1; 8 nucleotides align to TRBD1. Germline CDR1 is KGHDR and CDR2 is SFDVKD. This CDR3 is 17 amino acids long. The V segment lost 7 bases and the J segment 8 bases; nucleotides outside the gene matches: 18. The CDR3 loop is CATSPGDRSLAGYEQFF. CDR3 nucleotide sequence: TGTGCCACCAGCCCCGGGGACAGGTCACTAGCAGGCTATGAGCAGTTCTTC.

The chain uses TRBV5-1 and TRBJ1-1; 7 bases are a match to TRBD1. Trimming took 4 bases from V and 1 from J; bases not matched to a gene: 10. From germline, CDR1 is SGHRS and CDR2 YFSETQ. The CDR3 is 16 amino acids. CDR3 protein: CASSPLSGQPNTEAFF. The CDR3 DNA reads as TGCGCCAGCAGCCCCCTATCGGGACAGCCGAACACTGAAGCTTTCTTT.

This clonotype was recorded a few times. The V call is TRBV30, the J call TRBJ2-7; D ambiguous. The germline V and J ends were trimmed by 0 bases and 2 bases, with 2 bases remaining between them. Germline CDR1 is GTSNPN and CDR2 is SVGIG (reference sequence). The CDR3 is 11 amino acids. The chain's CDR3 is CAWSVTYEQYF. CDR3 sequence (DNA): TGTGCCTGGAGTGTTACCTACGAGCAGTACTTC. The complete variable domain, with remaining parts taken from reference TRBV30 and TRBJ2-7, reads SQTIHQWPATLVQPVGSPLSLECTVEGTSNPNLYWYRQAAGRGLQLLFYSVGIGQISSEVPQNLSASRPQDRQFILSSKKLLLSDSGFYLCAWSVTYEQYFGPGTRLTVT.

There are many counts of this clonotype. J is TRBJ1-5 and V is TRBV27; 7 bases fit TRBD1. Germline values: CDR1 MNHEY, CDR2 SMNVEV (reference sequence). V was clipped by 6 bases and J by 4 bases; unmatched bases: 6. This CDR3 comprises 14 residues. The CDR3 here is CASSSTGSNQPQHF. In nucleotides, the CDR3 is TGTGCCAGCAGCTCGACAGGGAGTAATCAGCCCCAGCATTTT.

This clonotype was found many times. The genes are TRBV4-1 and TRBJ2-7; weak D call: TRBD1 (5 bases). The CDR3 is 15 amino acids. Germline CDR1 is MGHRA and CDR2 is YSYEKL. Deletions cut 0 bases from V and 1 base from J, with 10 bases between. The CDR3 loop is CASSQEQANSYEQYF. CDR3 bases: TGCGCCAGCAGCCAAGAACAGGCGAATTCCTACGAGCAGTACTTC.

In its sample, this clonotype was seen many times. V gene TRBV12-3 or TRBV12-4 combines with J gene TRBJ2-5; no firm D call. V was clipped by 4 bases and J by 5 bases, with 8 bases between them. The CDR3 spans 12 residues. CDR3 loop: CASSSPLETQYF. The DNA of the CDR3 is TGTGCCAGCAGTTCCCCATTGGAGACCCAGTACTTC.

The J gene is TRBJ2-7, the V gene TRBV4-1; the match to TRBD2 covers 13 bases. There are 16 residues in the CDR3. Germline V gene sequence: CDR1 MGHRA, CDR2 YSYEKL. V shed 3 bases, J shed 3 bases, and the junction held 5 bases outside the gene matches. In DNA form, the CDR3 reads TGCGCCAGCAGCCACGAACTAGCGGGGGGGCTCTACGAGCAGTACTTC. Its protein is CASSHELAGGLYEQYF.

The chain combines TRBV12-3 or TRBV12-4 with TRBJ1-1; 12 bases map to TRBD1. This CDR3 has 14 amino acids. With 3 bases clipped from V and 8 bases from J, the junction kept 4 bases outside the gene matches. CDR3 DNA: TGTGCCAGCAGTTTTGGGACAGGGGGCTCAGAAGCTTTCTTT. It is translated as CASSFGTGGSEAFF.

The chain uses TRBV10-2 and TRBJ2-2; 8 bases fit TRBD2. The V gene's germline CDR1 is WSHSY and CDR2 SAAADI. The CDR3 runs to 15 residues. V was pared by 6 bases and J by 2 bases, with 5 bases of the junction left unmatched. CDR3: CASRSSGVNTGELFF. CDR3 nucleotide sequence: TGCGCCAGCAGAAGTAGCGGGGTCAACACCGGGGAGCTGTTTTTT.

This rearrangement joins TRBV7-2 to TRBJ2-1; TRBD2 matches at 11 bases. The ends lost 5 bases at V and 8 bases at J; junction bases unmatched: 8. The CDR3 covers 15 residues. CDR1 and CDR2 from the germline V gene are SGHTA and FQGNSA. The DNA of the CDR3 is TGTGCCAGCAGCCCAATAGCGGGAGGGCTTTATGAGCAGTTCTTC. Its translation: CASSPIAGGLYEQFF.

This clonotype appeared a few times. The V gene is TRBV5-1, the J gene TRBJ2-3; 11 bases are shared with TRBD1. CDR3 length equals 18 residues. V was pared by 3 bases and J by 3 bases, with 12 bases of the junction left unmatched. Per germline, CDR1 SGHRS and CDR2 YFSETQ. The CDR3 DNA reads TGCGCCAGCAGCTCCGGGACAGGGGGTTATCGTGGTACAGATACGCAGTATTTT. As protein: CASSSGTGGYRGTDTQYF.

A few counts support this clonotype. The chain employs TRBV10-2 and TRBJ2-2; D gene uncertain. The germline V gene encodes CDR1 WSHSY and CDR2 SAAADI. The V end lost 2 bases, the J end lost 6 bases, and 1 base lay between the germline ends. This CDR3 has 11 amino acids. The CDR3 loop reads CASSEAGELFF. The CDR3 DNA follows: TGCGCCAGCAGTGAGGCCGGGGAGCTGTTTTTT.

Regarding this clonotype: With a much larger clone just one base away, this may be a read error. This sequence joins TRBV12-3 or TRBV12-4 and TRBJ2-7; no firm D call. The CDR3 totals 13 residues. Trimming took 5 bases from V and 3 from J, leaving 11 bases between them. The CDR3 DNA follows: TGTGCCAGCAGTCGCGACGCAGACTACGAGCAGTACTTC. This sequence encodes CASSRDADYEQYF.

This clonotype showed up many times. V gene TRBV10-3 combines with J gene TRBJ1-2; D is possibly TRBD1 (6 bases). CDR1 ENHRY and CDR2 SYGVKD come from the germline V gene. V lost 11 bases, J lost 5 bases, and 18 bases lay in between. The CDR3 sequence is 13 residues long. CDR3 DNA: TGTGCCGCCGGGGGGACAACTCAATATGGCTACACCTTC. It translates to CAAGGTTQYGYTF.

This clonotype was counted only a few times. CDR3 in DNA: TGCGCCAGCAGCCACGGTTCCAGGTCGTCAGATACGCAGTATTTT. It translates to CASSHGSRSSDTQYF. The J gene is TRBJ2-3, the V gene TRBV5-1; D ambiguous. V lost 4 bases and J lost 4, with 16 bases in between. The CDR3 is 15 residues long. Germline lookup yields CDR1 SGHRS and CDR2 YFSETQ.

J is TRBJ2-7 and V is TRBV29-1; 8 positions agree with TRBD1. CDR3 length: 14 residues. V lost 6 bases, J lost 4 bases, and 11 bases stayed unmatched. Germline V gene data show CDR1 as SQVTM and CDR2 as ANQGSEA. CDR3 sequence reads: CSVAVTGTGYEQYF. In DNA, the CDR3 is TGCAGCGTAGCCGTAACCGGGACAGGATACGAGCAGTACTTC.

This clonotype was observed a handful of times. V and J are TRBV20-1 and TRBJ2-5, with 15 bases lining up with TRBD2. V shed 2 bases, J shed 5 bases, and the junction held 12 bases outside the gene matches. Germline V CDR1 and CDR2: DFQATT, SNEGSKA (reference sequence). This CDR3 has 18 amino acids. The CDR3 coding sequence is TGCAGTGCTAGAAAGGCCGGGACTAGCGGGGGGCCGGCGGAGACCCAGTACTTC. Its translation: CSARKAGTSGGPAETQYF.

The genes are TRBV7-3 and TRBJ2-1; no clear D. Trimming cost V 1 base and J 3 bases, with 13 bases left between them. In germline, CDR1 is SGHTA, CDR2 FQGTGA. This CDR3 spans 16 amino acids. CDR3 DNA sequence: TGTGCCAGCAGCTTAAAATGGGGTGAAATCTACAATGAGCAGTTCTTC. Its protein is CASSLKWGEIYNEQFF.

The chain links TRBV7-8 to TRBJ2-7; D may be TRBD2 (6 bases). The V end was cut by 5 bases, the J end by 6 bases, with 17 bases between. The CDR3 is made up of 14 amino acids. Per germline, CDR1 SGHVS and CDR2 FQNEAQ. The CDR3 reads CASSPRVGGSEQYF. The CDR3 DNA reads TGTGCCAGCAGCCCTCGGGTGGGAGGCAGCGAGCAGTACTTC.

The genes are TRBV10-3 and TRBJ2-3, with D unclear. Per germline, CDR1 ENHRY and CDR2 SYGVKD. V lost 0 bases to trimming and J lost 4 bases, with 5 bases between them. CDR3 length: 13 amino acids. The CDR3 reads CAISESWPDTQYF. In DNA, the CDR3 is TGTGCCATCAGTGAGTCGTGGCCAGATACGCAGTATTTT.

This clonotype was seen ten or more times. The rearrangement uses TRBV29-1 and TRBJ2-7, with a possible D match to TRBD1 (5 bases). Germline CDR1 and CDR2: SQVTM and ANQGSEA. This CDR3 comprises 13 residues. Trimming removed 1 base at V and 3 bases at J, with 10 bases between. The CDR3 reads CSVEASRDYEQYF. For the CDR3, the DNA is TGCAGCGTTGAAGCATCCAGGGACTACGAGCAGTACTTC.

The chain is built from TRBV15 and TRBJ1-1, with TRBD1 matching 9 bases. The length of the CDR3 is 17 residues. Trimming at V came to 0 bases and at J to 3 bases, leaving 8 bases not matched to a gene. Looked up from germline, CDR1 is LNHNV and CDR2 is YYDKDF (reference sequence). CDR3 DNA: TGTGCCACCAGCAGAGATTGGGGACAGGGTCGACACACTGAAGCTTTCTTT. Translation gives CATSRDWGQGRHTEAFF.

Here the CDR3 DNA reads TGTGCCAGCAGCCCGTATCAGCGAGGTGAGCAGTTCTTC. Translating it yields CASSPYQRGEQFF. This chain joins TRBV27 and TRBJ2-1; D ambiguous. The V gene lost 6 bases and the J gene lost 9 bases, with 15 bases spanning the gap. Germline CDR1 and CDR2: MNHEY and SMNVEV (reference sequence). The CDR3 consists of 13 residues.

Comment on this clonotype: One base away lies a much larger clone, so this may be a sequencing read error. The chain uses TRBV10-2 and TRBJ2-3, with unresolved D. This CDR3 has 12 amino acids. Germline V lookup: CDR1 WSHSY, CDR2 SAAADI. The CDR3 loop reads CVSSGSGDTQYF. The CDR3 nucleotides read TGCGTCAGCAGTGGATCCGGCGATACGCAGTATTTT.

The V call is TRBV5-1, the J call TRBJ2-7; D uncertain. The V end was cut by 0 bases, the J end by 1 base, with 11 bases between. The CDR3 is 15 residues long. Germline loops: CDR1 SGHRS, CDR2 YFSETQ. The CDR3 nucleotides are TGCGCCAGCAGCTTGGAGACACCTCGGTCCTACGAGCAGTACTTC. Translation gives CASSLETPRSYEQYF.

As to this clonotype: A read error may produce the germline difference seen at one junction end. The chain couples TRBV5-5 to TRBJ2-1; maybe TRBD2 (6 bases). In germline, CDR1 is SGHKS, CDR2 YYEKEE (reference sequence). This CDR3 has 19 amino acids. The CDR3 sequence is CASSLGGGSGGSSYNERFF. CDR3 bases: TGTGCCAGCAGCTTGGGAGGCGGTAGCGGAGGGAGCTCCTACAATGAGCGGTTCTTC. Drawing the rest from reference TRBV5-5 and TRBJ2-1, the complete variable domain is DAGVTQSPTHLIKTRGQQVTLRCSPISGHKSVSWYQQVLGQGPQFIFQYYEKEERGRGNFPDRFSARQFPNYSSELNVNALLLGDSALYLCASSLGGGSGGSSYNERFFGPGTRLTVL.

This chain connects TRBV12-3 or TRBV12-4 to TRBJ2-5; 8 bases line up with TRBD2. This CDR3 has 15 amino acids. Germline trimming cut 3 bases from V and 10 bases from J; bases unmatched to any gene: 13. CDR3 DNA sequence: TGTGCCAGCAGTTTCCCGGGGGGGGTGGGAGCCCTCCAGTACTTC. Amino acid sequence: CASSFPGGVGALQYF.